This TCR beta chain is drawn from a study of Graves' ophthalmopathy and Graves' hyperthyroidism. Whole-study context: Hyperthyroidism showing no ophthalmopathy within 18 months of follow-up was stable.

RNA transcripts served as template for amplifying TCR beta CDR3 sequences. The library came from an HTBI-primed first-round RT-PCR and a second-round multiplex PCR. One entry per CDR3 protein results from TCRdb running MiXCR on the multiplex PCR reads. This table holds about 1.1 million distinct CDR3 sequences, 36% found once. This clonotype was counted at least ten times. As yet, its antigen is unknown. Study results and limitations: Built on 13 signatures, a model told ophthalmopathy apart from stable hyperthyroidism with about 90% sensitivity and 80% to 82% specificity.

Germline CDR1 reads SQVTM; CDR2 reads ANQGSEA. With 0 bases clipped from V and 4 bases from J, the junction kept 7 bases outside the gene matches. The CDR3 loop spans 16 amino acids. The sequence was collected from an adult man with Graves' hyperthyroidism. The chain carries TRBV29-1 and TRBJ2-5, with 11 bases identical to TRBD2. Sequenced material: peripheral blood or thyroid tissue (not recorded which). In DNA, the CDR3 is TGCAGCGTTGAAGAACTAGCGGGAGTGTTTGGAGAGACCCAGTACTTC. Protein product: CSVEELAGVFGETQYF.